The present T cell receptor (beta chain) was sequenced within a study of T cell responses to AZD1222 COVID-19 vaccine. The CDR3 covers 15 residues. Germline-derived CDR1 and CDR2 are SGDLS and YYNGEE. After removal of 3 bases from V and 4 bases from J, the junction contained 7 bases not matched to a gene. This table comes from immunoSEQ multiplex PCR, and its TCRdb copy is limited to in-frame clones, with some not included. Of about 200,000 clones detected, approximately 93% appear once; the ten largest clones hold about 1%. This specimen was peripheral blood, taken 28 days after the second AZD1222 dose. This clonotype was sampled from an adult who received the AZD1222 COVID-19 vaccine. The chain couples TRBV9 to TRBJ1-2; 9 bases agree with TRBD1. The CDR3 DNA follows: TGTGCCAGCAGCGCTCCCGGACAGGGGAGCTATGGCTACACCTTC. The encoded protein is CASSAPGQGSYGYTF.